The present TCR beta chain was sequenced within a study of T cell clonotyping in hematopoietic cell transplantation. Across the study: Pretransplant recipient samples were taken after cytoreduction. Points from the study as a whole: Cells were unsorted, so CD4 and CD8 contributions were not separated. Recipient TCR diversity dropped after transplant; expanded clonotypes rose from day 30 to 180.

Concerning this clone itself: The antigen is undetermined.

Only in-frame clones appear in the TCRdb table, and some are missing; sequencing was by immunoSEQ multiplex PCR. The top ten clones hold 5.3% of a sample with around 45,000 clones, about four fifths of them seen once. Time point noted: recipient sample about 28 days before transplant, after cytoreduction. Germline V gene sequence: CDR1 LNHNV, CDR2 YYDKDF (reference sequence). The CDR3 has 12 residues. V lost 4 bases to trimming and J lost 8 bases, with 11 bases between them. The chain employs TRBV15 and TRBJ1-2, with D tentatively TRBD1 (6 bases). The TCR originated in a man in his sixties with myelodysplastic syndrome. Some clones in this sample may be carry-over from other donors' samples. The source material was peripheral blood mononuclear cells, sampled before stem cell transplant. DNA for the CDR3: TGTGCCACCAGCACAAGGGACAAAGGCTACACCTTC. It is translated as CATSTRDKGYTF.